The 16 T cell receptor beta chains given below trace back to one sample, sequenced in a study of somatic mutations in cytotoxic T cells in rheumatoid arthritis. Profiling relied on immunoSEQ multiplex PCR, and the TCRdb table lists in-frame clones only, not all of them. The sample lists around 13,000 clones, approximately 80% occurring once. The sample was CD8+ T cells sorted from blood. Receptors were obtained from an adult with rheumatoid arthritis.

CDR3 in amino acids: CTSSHRWGGKSTDTQYF. In DNA, the CDR3 is TGCACCAGCAGCCACAGATGGGGTGGAAAAAGCACAGATACGCAGTATTTT. The V and J genes are TRBV1 and TRBJ2-3. TRBV1 is a pseudogene locus. The CDR3 sequence is 17 residues long.

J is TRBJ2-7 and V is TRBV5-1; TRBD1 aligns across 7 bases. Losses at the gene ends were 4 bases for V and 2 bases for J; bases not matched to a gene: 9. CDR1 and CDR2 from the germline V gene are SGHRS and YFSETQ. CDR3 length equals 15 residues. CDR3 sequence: CASSPYRDSTYEQYF. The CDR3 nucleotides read TGCGCCAGCAGCCCTTACCGGGACAGCACCTACGAGCAGTACTTC.

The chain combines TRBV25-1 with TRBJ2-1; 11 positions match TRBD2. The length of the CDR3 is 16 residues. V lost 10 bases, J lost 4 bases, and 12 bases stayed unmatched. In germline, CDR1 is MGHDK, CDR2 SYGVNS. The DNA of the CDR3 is TGTGCCACCGAGGGGAGGGGACTAGCGGTGTACAATGAGCAGTTCTTC. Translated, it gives CATEGRGLAVYNEQFF.

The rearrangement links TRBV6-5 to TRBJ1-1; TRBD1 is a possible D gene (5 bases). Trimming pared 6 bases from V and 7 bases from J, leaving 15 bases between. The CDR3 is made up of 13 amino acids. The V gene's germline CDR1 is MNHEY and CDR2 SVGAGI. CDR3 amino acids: CASSYKIQGEAFF. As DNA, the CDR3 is TGTGCCAGCAGCTACAAGATTCAGGGTGAAGCTTTCTTT.

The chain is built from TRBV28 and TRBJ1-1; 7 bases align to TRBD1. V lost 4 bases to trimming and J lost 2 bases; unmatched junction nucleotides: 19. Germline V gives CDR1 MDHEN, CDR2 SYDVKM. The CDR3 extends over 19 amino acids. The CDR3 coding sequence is TGTGCCAGCAGTTCCAACCTTATTCGGGACAGATACGCTAACACTGAAGCTTTCTTT. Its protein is CASSSNLIRDRYANTEAFF.

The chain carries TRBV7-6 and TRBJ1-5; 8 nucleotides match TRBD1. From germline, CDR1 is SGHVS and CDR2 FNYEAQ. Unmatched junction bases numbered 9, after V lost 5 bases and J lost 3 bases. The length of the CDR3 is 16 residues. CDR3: CASSLGQGPTNQPQHF. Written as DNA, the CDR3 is TGTGCCAGCAGCCTTGGACAGGGTCCTACCAATCAGCCCCAGCATTTT.

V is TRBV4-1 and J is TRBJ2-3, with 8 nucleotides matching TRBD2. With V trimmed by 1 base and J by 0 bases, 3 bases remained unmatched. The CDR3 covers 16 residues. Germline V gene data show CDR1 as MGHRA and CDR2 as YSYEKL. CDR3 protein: CASSQVAGTSTDTQYF. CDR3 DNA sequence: TGCGCCAGCAGCCAAGTAGCGGGAACTAGCACAGATACGCAGTATTTT.

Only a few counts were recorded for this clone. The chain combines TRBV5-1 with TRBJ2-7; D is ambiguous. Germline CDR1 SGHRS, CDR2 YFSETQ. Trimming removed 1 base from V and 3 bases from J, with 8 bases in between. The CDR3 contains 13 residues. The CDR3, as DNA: TGCGCCAGCAGCTTGTCGGTGGGCTACGAGCAGTACTTC. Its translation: CASSLSVGYEQYF. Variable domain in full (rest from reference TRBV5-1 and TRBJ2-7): KAGVTQTPRYLIKTRGQQVTLSCSPISGHRSVSWYQQTPGQGLQFLFEYFSETQRNKGNFPGRFSGRQFSNSRSEMNVSTLELGDSALYLCASSLSVGYEQYFGPGTRLTVT.

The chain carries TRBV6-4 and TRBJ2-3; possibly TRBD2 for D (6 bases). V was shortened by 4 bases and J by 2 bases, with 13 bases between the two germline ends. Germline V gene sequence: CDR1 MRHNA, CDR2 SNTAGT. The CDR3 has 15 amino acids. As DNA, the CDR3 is TGTGCCAGCAGTGCGGGGACTCGAGACACAGATACGCAGTATTTT. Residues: CASSAGTRDTDTQYF.

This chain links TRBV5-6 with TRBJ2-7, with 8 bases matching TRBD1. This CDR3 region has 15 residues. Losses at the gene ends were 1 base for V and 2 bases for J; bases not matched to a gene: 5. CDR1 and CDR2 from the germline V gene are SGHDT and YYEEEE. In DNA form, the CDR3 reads TGTGCCAGCAGCTTGTTTCAGGGGGCTCCCTACGAGCAGTACTTC. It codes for CASSLFQGAPYEQYF.

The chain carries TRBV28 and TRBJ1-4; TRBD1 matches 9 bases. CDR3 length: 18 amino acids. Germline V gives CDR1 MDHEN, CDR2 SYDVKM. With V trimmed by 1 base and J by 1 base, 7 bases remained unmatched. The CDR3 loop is CASSLYQDRGGTNEKLFF. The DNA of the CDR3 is TGTGCCAGCAGTTTATATCAGGACAGGGGAGGAACTAATGAAAAACTGTTTTTT.

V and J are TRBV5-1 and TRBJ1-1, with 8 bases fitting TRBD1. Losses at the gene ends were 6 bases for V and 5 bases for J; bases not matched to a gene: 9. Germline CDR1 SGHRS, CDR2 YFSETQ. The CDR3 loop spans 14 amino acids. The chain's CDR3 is CASTVTTGGTEAFF. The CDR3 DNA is TGCGCCAGCACCGTTACTACAGGGGGGACTGAAGCTTTCTTT.

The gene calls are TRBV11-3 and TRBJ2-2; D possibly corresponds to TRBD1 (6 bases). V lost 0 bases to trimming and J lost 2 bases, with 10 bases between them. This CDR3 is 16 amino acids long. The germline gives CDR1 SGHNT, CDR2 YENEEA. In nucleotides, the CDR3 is TGTGCCAGCAGCTTAGATCCCAGGGGAAACACCGGGGAGCTGTTTTTT. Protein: CASSLDPRGNTGELFF.

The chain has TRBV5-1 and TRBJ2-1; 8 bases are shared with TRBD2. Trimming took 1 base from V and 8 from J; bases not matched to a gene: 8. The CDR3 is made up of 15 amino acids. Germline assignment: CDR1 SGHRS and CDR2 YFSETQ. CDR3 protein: CASSLTGGPPYEQFF. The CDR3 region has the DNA TGCGCCAGCAGCTTGACGGGAGGGCCCCCATATGAGCAGTTCTTC.

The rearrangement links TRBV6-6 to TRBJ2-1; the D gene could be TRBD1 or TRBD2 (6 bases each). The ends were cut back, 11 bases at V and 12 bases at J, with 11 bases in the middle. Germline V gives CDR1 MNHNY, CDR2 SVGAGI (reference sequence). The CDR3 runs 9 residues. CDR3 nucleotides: TGTGCCTTCGGGGGCCGGCAGTTCTTC. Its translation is CAFGGRQFF.

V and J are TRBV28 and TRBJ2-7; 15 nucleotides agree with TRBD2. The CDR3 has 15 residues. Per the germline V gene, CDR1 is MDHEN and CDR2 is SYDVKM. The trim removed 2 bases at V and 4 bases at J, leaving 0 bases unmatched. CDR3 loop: CASSLGTSGRYEQYF. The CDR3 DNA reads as TGTGCCAGCAGTTTAGGGACTAGCGGGAGGTACGAGCAGTACTTC.